One and the same sample provided the 9 T cell receptor beta chains below, sequenced in a study of blood T cell repertoires in COVID-19. Clones were read by immunoSEQ multiplex PCR, and TCRdb kept only the in-frame ones, dropping some. The sample has some 520,000 clones, 89% seen once. The specimen was peripheral blood. Every receptor here comes from a man younger than 30 with COVID-19, enrolled during active disease.

The chain joins TRBV5-1 to TRBJ1-2; TRBD1 aligns across 7 bases. This CDR3 has 15 residues. CDR1 and CDR2 from the germline V gene are SGHRS and YFSETQ. V was clipped by 0 bases and J by 11 bases; unmatched bases: 13. CDR3 in amino acids: CASSLEVGRNRGYTF. DNA for the CDR3: TGCGCCAGCAGCTTGGAGGTAGGACGGAACAGGGGTTACACCTTC. Filled out from reference TRBV5-1 and TRBJ1-2, the complete variable domain reads KAGVTQTPRYLIKTRGQQVTLSCSPISGHRSVSWYQQTPGQGLQFLFEYFSETQRNKGNFPGRFSGRQFSNSRSEMNVSTLELGDSALYLCASSLEVGRNRGYTFGSGTRLTVV.

The chain uses TRBV13 and TRBJ1-1; D gene uncertain. The CDR3 runs to 15 residues. Germline lookup yields CDR1 PRHDT and CDR2 FYEKMQ (reference sequence). V lost 8 bases and J lost 1, with 17 bases in between. This CDR3 reads CASAMRGFTNTEAFF. CDR3 nucleotide sequence: TGTGCCAGCGCTATGCGCGGGTTCACGAACACTGAAGCTTTCTTT.

Only one count was recorded for this clone. The genes are TRBV5-4 and TRBJ2-7; TRBD1 aligns across 7 bases. This CDR3 is built from 16 residues. The J segment lost 2 bases and the V segment lost 4 bases, leaving 12 bases of the junction unmatched. Per germline, CDR1 SGHNT and CDR2 YYREEE (reference sequence). The CDR3 here is CASSHKKTGPTYEQYF. The CDR3 region has the DNA TGTGCCAGCAGCCATAAAAAGACAGGGCCAACCTACGAGCAGTACTTC.

V gene TRBV6-4 combines with J gene TRBJ2-2; 8 bases are a match to TRBD1. There are 14 residues in the CDR3. V shed 7 bases, J shed 0 bases, and the junction held 1 base outside the gene matches. The V gene's germline CDR1 is MRHNA and CDR2 SNTAGT. Written as DNA, the CDR3 is TGTGCCAGCAAACAGGGGGCGAACACCGGGGAGCTGTTTTTT. This sequence encodes CASKQGANTGELFF.

This sequence joins TRBV5-4 and TRBJ2-1; 8 bases are shared with TRBD2. Germline loops: CDR1 SGHNT, CDR2 YYREEE (reference sequence). The CDR3 is 13 residues long. V lost 2 bases, J lost 9 bases, and 4 bases stayed unmatched. The CDR3, as DNA: TGTGCCAGCAGCTTCAGCGGGAGTTTTGAGCAGTTCTTC. This encodes CASSFSGSFEQFF.

Worth noting for this clone: Possible read error: a much larger clone is one base away. This CDR3 is also generated by other DNA sequences in the sample. The rearrangement links TRBV7-9 to TRBJ2-3; 14 bases match TRBD2. J gave up 1 base and V 4 bases, and 4 bases lay outside the gene matches. This CDR3 spans 17 amino acids. Germline V gene sequence: CDR1 SEHNR, CDR2 FQNEAQ (reference sequence). DNA for the CDR3: TGTGCCAGCAGCTCGGGACTAGCGGGGGCCCGCACAGATACGCAGTATTTT. Residues: CASSSGLAGARTDTQYF.

The V call is TRBV6-5, the J call TRBJ2-7; unclear D gene. The CDR3 sequence is 14 residues long. Trimming took off 0 bases at V and 1 base at J, with 7 bases between the two ends. Germline CDR1 reads MNHEY; CDR2 reads SVGAGI. CDR3 loop: CASSYSPVSYEQYF. The CDR3 region has the DNA TGTGCCAGCAGTTACTCGCCGGTATCCTACGAGCAGTACTTC.

The chain employs TRBV7-8 and TRBJ1-2; 10 bases agree with TRBD1. Germline CDR1 reads SGHVS; CDR2 reads FQNEAQ. V gave up 5 bases and J gave up 4 bases; unmatched junction bases: 4. This CDR3 comprises 14 residues. As DNA, the CDR3 is TGTGCCAGCAGCCTCCGGGACAGGGGCTATGGCTACACCTTC. The encoded protein is CASSLRDRGYGYTF.

The J gene is TRBJ1-2, the V gene TRBV18; D gene ambiguous. In germline, CDR1 is KGHSH, CDR2 LQKENI. Trimming cost V 1 base and J 4 bases, with 13 bases left between them. This CDR3 has 15 residues. The CDR3 sequence: CASSPLETPFYGYTF. In DNA form, the CDR3 reads TGTGCCAGCTCACCACTCGAGACACCCTTCTATGGCTACACCTTC. Full variable domain (missing parts from reference TRBV18 and TRBJ1-2): NAGVMQNPRHLVRRRGQEARLRCSPMKGHSHVYWYRQLPEEGLKFMVYLQKENIIDESGMPKERFSAEFPKEGPSILRIQQVVRGDSAAYFCASSPLETPFYGYTFGSGTRLTVV.